The 28 T cell receptor beta chains given below trace back to one sample, sequenced in a study of cytomegalovirus exposure and HLA in healthy donors. It was with 60 Vbeta and 13 Jbeta primers that the PCR ran. The data were produced by immunoSEQ multiplex PCR, yet TCRdb's version contains in-frame clones alone and is incomplete. The data contain 80,000 to 100,000 clones, around 86% of them singletons. Sequencing was carried out using PBMCs. These TCRs come from a female donor in good health and CMV-seropositive.

The chain combines TRBV7-9 with TRBJ1-4; 9 bases are shared with TRBD1. The CDR3 runs to 15 residues. Germline V lookup: CDR1 SEHNR, CDR2 FQNEAQ (reference sequence). With 5 bases clipped from V and 8 bases from J, the junction kept 9 bases outside the gene matches. CDR3 in amino acids: CASSEGTGFFEKLFF. The CDR3 region has the DNA TGTGCCAGCAGCGAAGGGACAGGGTTTTTCGAAAAACTGTTTTTT.

The CDR3 protein is CASSLRTGGYTEAFF. The CDR3 region has the DNA TGTGCCAGCAGTTTAAGGACAGGGGGTTACACTGAAGCTTTCTTT. The chain carries TRBV28 and TRBJ1-1, with 10 positions matching TRBD1. The CDR3 loop spans 15 amino acids. Germline V lookup: CDR1 MDHEN, CDR2 SYDVKM. After removal of 2 bases from V and 3 bases from J, the junction contained 3 bases not matched to a gene.

The rearrangement joins TRBV20-1 to TRBJ2-1; 8 bases map to TRBD2. The ends lost 6 bases at V and 8 bases at J; junction bases unmatched: 3. The CDR3 consists of 11 residues. In germline, CDR1 is DFQATT, CDR2 SNEGSKA (reference sequence). CDR3 sequence: CSAPGGDEQFF. The DNA for the CDR3 is TGCAGTGCCCCCGGGGGGGATGAGCAGTTCTTC.

The chain combines TRBV6-5 with TRBJ2-1, with 9 bases fitting TRBD2. The germline V gene has CDR1 MNHEY and CDR2 SVGAGI. The V gene end was trimmed by 7 bases and the J gene end by 6 bases; junction bases not matched to a gene: 10. The CDR3 runs 15 residues. The CDR3 region is CASKYSGRLSNEQFF. CDR3 DNA sequence: TGTGCCAGCAAATATAGCGGGAGACTTAGCAATGAGCAGTTCTTC.

The chain is built from TRBV5-1 and TRBJ2-2; 8 bases map to TRBD1. The CDR3 runs to 16 residues. Germline assignment: CDR1 SGHRS and CDR2 YFSETQ. V dropped 0 bases and J dropped 2; count of bases not matched to a gene: 3. The CDR3 DNA follows: TGCGCCAGCAGCTTGGCCACAGGGGGTAACACCGGGGAGCTGTTTTTT. This gives the protein CASSLATGGNTGELFF.

The J gene is TRBJ2-2, the V gene TRBV6-1; D not certain. The germline V gene encodes CDR1 MNHNS and CDR2 SASEGT. The CDR3 totals 16 residues. The V and J ends lost 2 bases and 1 base respectively, with 11 bases between them. CDR3 sequence: CASSERPTVNTGELFF. CDR3 in DNA: TGTGCCAGCAGTGAACGCCCAACGGTGAACACCGGGGAGCTGTTTTTT.

The chain carries TRBV5-1 and TRBJ2-7; 7 bases map to TRBD1. The ends lost 4 bases at V and 1 base at J; junction bases unmatched: 5. CDR3 length: 14 amino acids. Germline values: CDR1 SGHRS, CDR2 YFSETQ. CDR3 region: CASSKGDSSYEQYF. CDR3 in DNA: TGCGCCAGCAGCAAAGGGGACAGTTCCTACGAGCAGTACTTC.

This clone was seen a few times. The V call is TRBV6-1, the J call TRBJ2-7; D is uncertain. Germline CDR1 reads MNHNS; CDR2 reads SASEGT. The CDR3 is 14 residues long. V was trimmed by 4 bases and J by 1 base, leaving 11 bases between them. The CDR3 sequence is CASSAVVSSYEQYF. The CDR3 DNA reads TGTGCCAGCAGTGCGGTTGTAAGTTCCTACGAGCAGTACTTC.

The V and J genes are TRBV28 and TRBJ1-1, with TRBD1 identical over 9 bases. With V trimmed by 3 bases and J by 5 bases, 13 bases remained unmatched. There are 17 residues in the CDR3. Germline V gene data show CDR1 as MDHEN and CDR2 as SYDVKM. CDR3 coding DNA: TGTGCCAGCAGTTTTTCCCCCGGACAGGGGTGGAAGACTGAAGCTTTCTTT. It specifies CASSFSPGQGWKTEAFF.

The chain has TRBV2 and TRBJ1-5; 10 bases are a match to TRBD1. V dropped 6 bases and J dropped 4; count of bases not matched to a gene: 9. Germline values: CDR1 SNHLY, CDR2 FYNNEI. The CDR3 sequence is 16 residues long. CDR3 in amino acids: CASRADRGVRNQPQHF. CDR3 sequence (DNA): TGTGCCAGCAGAGCGGACAGGGGGGTGAGAAATCAGCCCCAGCATTTT.

V usage is TRBV9 and J usage is TRBJ2-1, with D possibly TRBD2 on 5 matching bases. The CDR3 totals 15 residues. V was pared by 0 bases and J by 5 bases, with 12 bases between. Germline lookup yields CDR1 SGDLS and CDR2 YYNGEE. The chain's CDR3 is CASSVVSGLNNEQFF. The CDR3 bases are TGTGCCAGCAGCGTAGTATCGGGATTAAACAATGAGCAGTTCTTC.

This chain joins TRBV30 and TRBJ2-7; 9 bases fit TRBD1. CDR1 is GTSNPN, CDR2 SVGIG, per germline (reference sequence). With 5 bases clipped from V and 2 bases from J, the junction kept 7 bases outside the gene matches. The CDR3 is 14 residues long. The CDR3 here is CAWGEQGAPYEQYF. For the CDR3, the DNA is TGTGCCTGGGGAGAACAGGGGGCCCCCTACGAGCAGTACTTC. The full variable domain, its missing parts supplied by reference TRBV30 and TRBJ2-7, is SQTIHQWPATLVQPVGSPLSLECTVEGTSNPNLYWYRQAAGRGLQLLFYSVGIGQISSEVPQNLSASRPQDRQFILSSKKLLLSDSGFYLCAWGEQGAPYEQYFGPGTRLTVT.

The CDR3 bases are TGCGCCAGCAGCCCGACAGGGGCTATATTCACCGGGGAGCTGTTTTTT. Residues: CASSPTGAIFTGELFF. The V call is TRBV5-1, the J call TRBJ2-2, with TRBD1 identical over 8 bases. In germline, CDR1 is SGHRS, CDR2 YFSETQ. The V segment lost 4 bases and the J segment 4 bases; nucleotides outside the gene matches: 9. CDR3 size: 16 residues.

The rearrangement joins TRBV6-4 to TRBJ1-1; D gene unclear. The germline V gene encodes CDR1 MRHNA and CDR2 SNTAGT. The CDR3 has 10 residues. V was shortened by 6 bases and J by 6 bases, with 5 bases between the two germline ends. The CDR3, as DNA: TGTGCCAGCAGGAGCTCTGAAGCTTTCTTT. Protein sequence: CASRSSEAFF.

V gene TRBV10-3 combines with J gene TRBJ1-1; D may be TRBD1 (5 bases). This CDR3 region has 17 residues. The germline gives CDR1 ENHRY, CDR2 SYGVKD. V shed 0 bases and J shed 3 bases, with 17 bases lying between them. CDR3 residues: CAISESKAGPGDTEAFF. CDR3 in DNA: TGTGCCATCAGTGAGTCGAAAGCAGGGCCGGGGGACACTGAAGCTTTCTTT.

This clone has just a few counts. This chain connects TRBV5-1 to TRBJ1-2; maybe TRBD1 (6 bases). The V end lost 6 bases, the J end lost 8 bases, and 20 bases lay between the germline ends. The CDR3 loop spans 14 amino acids. The germline gives CDR1 SGHRS, CDR2 YFSETQ. CDR3 loop: CASKDPYRVSGYTF. CDR3 DNA sequence: TGCGCCAGCAAAGACCCTTACAGGGTAAGCGGCTACACCTTC.

This chain joins TRBV5-6 and TRBJ2-1; 8 bases fit TRBD2. The CDR3 sequence is 16 residues long. Per the germline V gene, CDR1 is SGHDT and CDR2 is YYEEEE. J gave up 3 bases and V 5 bases, and 10 bases lay outside the gene matches. The CDR3 nucleotides read TGTGCCAGCAGTCCCGGGGGGGAGGCCCTCTACAATGAGCAGTTCTTC. Translating it yields CASSPGGEALYNEQFF.

The V and J genes are TRBV27 and TRBJ2-2, with D unclear. Trimming left V 7 bases short and J 6 bases short, with 12 bases between. Per germline, CDR1 MNHEY and CDR2 SMNVEV (reference sequence). There are 13 residues in the CDR3. CDR3 in amino acids: CASTRTGPGELFF. CDR3 DNA sequence: TGTGCCAGCACCCGAACGGGTCCCGGGGAGCTGTTTTTT.

The rearrangement links TRBV5-1 to TRBJ2-3, with 11 bases identical to TRBD2. In germline, CDR1 is SGHRS, CDR2 YFSETQ. Trimming cost V 4 bases and J 0 bases; bases outside gene matches: 1. The CDR3 runs 15 residues. Written as DNA, the CDR3 is TGCGCCAGCAGCATAGCGGGAGGGAGCACAGATACGCAGTATTTT. Protein sequence: CASSIAGGSTDTQYF. The entire variable domain, with the rest obtained from reference TRBV5-1 and TRBJ2-3, is as follows: KAGVTQTPRYLIKTRGQQVTLSCSPISGHRSVSWYQQTPGQGLQFLFEYFSETQRNKGNFPGRFSGRQFSNSRSEMNVSTLELGDSALYLCASSIAGGSTDTQYFGPGTRLTVL.

The chain employs TRBV29-1 and TRBJ1-1; the D gene is possibly TRBD1 (5 bases). Per the germline V gene, CDR1 is SQVTM and CDR2 is ANQGSEA. The length of the CDR3 is 14 residues. V gave up 6 bases and J gave up 0 bases, with 14 bases separating them. The CDR3 bases are TGCAGCGTCCAGGGCGTCGCGATGAACACTGAAGCTTTCTTT. Amino acids: CSVQGVAMNTEAFF.

The chain has TRBV10-3 and TRBJ2-1, with 7 nucleotides matching TRBD2. V was clipped by 11 bases and J by 0 bases; unmatched bases: 7. The CDR3 has 14 amino acids. Germline V lookup: CDR1 ENHRY, CDR2 SYGVKD. The CDR3 reads CASWGGSSYNEQFF. The DNA for the CDR3 is TGTGCCTCTTGGGGGGGGAGCTCCTACAATGAGCAGTTCTTC.

The V gene is TRBV18, the J gene TRBJ1-1, with D possibly being TRBD1 (6 bases). The CDR3 spans 14 residues. Trimming shortened V by 4 bases and J by 3 bases, and 12 bases separated the two germline ends. Germline V gene sequence: CDR1 KGHSH, CDR2 LQKENI. The CDR3 protein is CASSRGGGHTEAFF. The CDR3 region has the DNA TGTGCCAGCTCACGGGGAGGGGGGCACACTGAAGCTTTCTTT.

The chain recombines TRBV29-1 with TRBJ2-7; 12 nucleotides agree with TRBD2. CDR3 length equals 13 residues. V lost 5 bases, J lost 4 bases, and 3 bases stayed unmatched. Per germline, CDR1 SQVTM and CDR2 ANQGSEA. The CDR3 spells CSVKTSGSYEQYF. The CDR3 bases are TGCAGCGTTAAGACTAGCGGGAGTTACGAGCAGTACTTC.

The chain is built from TRBV9 and TRBJ2-2; 9 bases agree with TRBD1. From germline, CDR1 is SGDLS and CDR2 YYNGEE. This CDR3 comprises 16 residues. J gave up 7 bases and V 2 bases, and 9 bases lay outside the gene matches. The CDR3 spells CASSVLQGASSGELFF. CDR3 nucleotide sequence: TGTGCCAGCAGCGTCCTACAGGGGGCAAGTAGCGGGGAGCTGTTTTTT.

V usage is TRBV14 and J usage is TRBJ1-1, with 7 bases matching TRBD1. This CDR3 region has 17 residues. V lost 0 bases and J lost 5; bases outside the gene matches: 12. Per the germline V gene, CDR1 is SGHDN and CDR2 is FVKESK. The CDR3 DNA is TGTGCCAGCAGCCAAGATGGGAACAGACTCAGGGGGACTGAAGCTTTCTTT. It codes for CASSQDGNRLRGTEAFF.

This clone was seen a handful of times. The V call is TRBV5-1, the J call TRBJ2-3; TRBD2 agrees at 8 bases. The germline V gene has CDR1 SGHRS and CDR2 YFSETQ. The CDR3 spans 15 residues. V lost 2 bases and J lost 3; bases outside the gene matches: 5. CDR3 sequence reads: CASSLESGGTDTQYF. The CDR3 nucleotides read TGCGCCAGCAGCTTAGAGTCGGGGGGGACAGATACGCAGTATTTT.

The genes are TRBV6-1 and TRBJ2-7; D remains ambiguous. V was trimmed by 11 bases and J by 0 bases, leaving 11 bases between them. The CDR3 is made up of 12 amino acids. CDR1 and CDR2 (germline): MNHNS, SASEGT. CDR3: CALGRNSYEQYF. The CDR3 nucleotides read TGTGCCCTGGGCAGGAACTCCTACGAGCAGTACTTC.

The rearrangement links TRBV6-5 to TRBJ1-1; D uncertain. Looked up from germline, CDR1 is MNHEY and CDR2 is SVGAGI. V was cut by 5 bases and J by 5 bases, with 12 bases left in between. The CDR3 is 13 residues long. Here the CDR3 reads CASSPPHTTEAFF. Written as DNA, the CDR3 is TGTGCCAGCAGTCCCCCCCATACTACTGAAGCTTTCTTT.